This TCR beta chain was observed in a study of CD8+ T cells in alopecia areata (dated by TCRdb to the late 2010s). Broadly, across the study: Treated patients were enrolled in an open-label pilot trial of oral tofacitinib at 5 to 10 mg twice daily for moderate-to-severe alopecia areata. Patients stayed on tofacitinib for 6 to 18 months and then had 6 months of follow-up off drug so that delayed response and recurrence could be assessed. To study T cell clonal expansion in alopecia areata, the researchers applied high-throughput TCRbeta sequencing to both the C3H/HeJ mouse model and human patients. Scalp tissue and sorted CD4+ and CD8+ peripheral blood T cells from patchy and totalis/universalis alopecia areata patients and from healthy controls were covered by human TCRbeta sequencing. Biopsies were taken from tofacitinib-treated patients at baseline and again at 4 and 24 weeks into treatment, and several of those patients also had a later scalp biopsy. Clonality in the scalp was compared among normal scalp (n=4), patchy alopecia areata scalp (n=8), and alopecia totalis/universalis scalp (n=8). RNA was obtained with the PAXgene miRNA kit for fixed scalp, the miRNeasy kit for PBMCs, and the RNeasy kit for mouse skin. immunoSEQ multiplex PCR using 35 Vbeta forward primers and 13 Jbeta reverse primers was used to amplify TCRbeta CDR3 regions. Study-level results and caveats: Higher clonality and more expanded CD8+ clones were observed in lesional scalp than in normal scalp, particularly in alopecia totalis/universalis, a finding suggestive of antigenic drive. TCR sequences shared between patients were less clear than in mice, possibly partly because of HLA diversity in the patient population. Unlike mouse skin, where gammadelta T cells dominate, normal human skin contains resident alphabeta T cells that get sequenced too, which complicates analysis of the scalp TCR repertoire.

CDR1 and CDR2, looked up from the germline V gene, are SQVTM and ANQGSEA. The CDR3 spans 13 residues, from the cysteine through the phenylalanine. Only CDR3 DNA remains: 39 bases, in frame from the first base. Lesional scalp punch biopsies and peripheral blood were obtained from alopecia areata patients. PBMCs were isolated by density centrifugation and stained for CD3, CD4 and CD8, after which CD4+ and CD8+ T cells were sorted on a FACSAria. Concerning this clone itself: No antigen is known for it. No quality values exist for individual bases; no much larger clone is one base distant.

The library was built by means of the immunoSEQ multiplex PCR assay. RNA was extracted from all samples and reverse transcribed into cDNA, which served as template for TCR sequencing. First-strand cDNA was synthesized using SuperScript III with a 2:1 mix of oligo-dT and random hexamers. A synthetic immune receptor repertoire was used to measure amplification bias, and any remaining bias was corrected computationally. The source study handled its data this way. Raw reads were preprocessed to remove errors, and CDR3 was defined by IMGT conventions from the conserved cysteine to phenylalanine. Clonality was computed by normalizing Shannon entropy by log2 of the number of productive unique TCRs and subtracting the result from 1. CD4 or CD8 identity of scalp clones was inferred by cross-referencing scalp TCRbeta sequences with sorted blood CD4 and CD8 repertoires. Held by TCRdb, this immuneACCESS table contains in-frame sequences only and omits some clones. Under half of the omission traces to an unresolved V gene where checked; the cause of the rest is unknown. V and J calls and clone size are those listed in that table; D and trimming were worked out from the DNA. In this sample the table shows around 120,000 clones, less than 45% of which occur a single time. Of the sample, approximately 3% is held by the ten largest clones.

The receptor chain draws on TRBV29-1 and TRBJ2-5; the junction holds 9 bases that match TRBD1. The clonotype originates from a human donor with alopecia areata. The specimen was CD4+ T cells sorted from blood. The DNA sequence is as follows: TGCGTTGCCGGGACAGGGTGGATGGAGACCCAGTACTTC. It translates to CVAGTGWMETQYF. The reference TRBV29-1 and TRBJ2-5 proteins fill in what lies around the CDR3, so the full variable domain reads SAVISQKPSRDICQRGTSLTIQCQVDSQVTMMFWYRQQPGQSLTLIATANQGSEATYESGFVIDKFPISRPNLTFSTLTVSNMSPEDSSIYLCVAGTGWMETQYFGPGTRLLVL.